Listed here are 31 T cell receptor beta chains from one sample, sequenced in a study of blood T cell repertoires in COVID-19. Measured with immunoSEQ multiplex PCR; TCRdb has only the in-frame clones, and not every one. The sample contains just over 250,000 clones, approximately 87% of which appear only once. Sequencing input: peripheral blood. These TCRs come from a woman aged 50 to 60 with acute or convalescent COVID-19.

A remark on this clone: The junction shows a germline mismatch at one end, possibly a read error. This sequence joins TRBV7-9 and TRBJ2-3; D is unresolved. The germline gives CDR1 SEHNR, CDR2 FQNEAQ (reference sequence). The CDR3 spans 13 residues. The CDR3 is CASSLYGKQPILF. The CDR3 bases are TGTGCCAGCAGCTTATATGGTAAACAGCCTATTCTCTTT. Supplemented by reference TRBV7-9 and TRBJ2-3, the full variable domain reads DTGVSQNPRHKITKRGQNVTFRCDPISEHNRLYWYRQTLGQGPEFLTYFQNEAQLEKSRLLSDRFSAERPKGSFSTLEIQRTEQGDSAMYLCASSLYGKQPILFGPGTRLTVL.

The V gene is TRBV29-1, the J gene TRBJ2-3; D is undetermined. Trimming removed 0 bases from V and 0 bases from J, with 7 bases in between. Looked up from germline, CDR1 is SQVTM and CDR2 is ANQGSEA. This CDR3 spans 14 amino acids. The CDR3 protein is CSVEDSGSTDTQYF. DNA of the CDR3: TGCAGCGTTGAAGATTCAGGCAGCACAGATACGCAGTATTTT.

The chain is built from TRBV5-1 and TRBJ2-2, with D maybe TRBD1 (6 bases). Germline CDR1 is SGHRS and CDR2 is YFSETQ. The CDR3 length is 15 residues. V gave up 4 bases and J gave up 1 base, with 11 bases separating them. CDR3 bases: TGCGCCAGCAGCCCCAGGACAGAGAACACCGGGGAGCTGTTTTTT. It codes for CASSPRTENTGELFF. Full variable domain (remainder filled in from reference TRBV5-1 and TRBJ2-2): KAGVTQTPRYLIKTRGQQVTLSCSPISGHRSVSWYQQTPGQGLQFLFEYFSETQRNKGNFPGRFSGRQFSNSRSEMNVSTLELGDSALYLCASSPRTENTGELFFGEGSRLTVL.

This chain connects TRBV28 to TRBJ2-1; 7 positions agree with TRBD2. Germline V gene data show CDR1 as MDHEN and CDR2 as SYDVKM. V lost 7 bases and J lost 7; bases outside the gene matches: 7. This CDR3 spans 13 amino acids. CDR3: CASTEGGENEQFF. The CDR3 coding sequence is TGTGCCAGCACGGAGGGAGGGGAAAATGAGCAGTTCTTC.

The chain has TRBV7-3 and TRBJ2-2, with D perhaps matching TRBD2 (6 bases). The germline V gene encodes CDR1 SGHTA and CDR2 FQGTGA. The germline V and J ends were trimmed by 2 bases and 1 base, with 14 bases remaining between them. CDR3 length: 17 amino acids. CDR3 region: CASSLGFWRENTGELFF. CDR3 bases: TGTGCCAGCAGCTTAGGATTCTGGCGGGAGAACACCGGGGAGCTGTTTTTT.

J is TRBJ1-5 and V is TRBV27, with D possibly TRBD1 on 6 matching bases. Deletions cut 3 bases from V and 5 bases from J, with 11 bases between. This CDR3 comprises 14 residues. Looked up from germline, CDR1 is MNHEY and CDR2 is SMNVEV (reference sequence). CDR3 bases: TGTGCCAGCAGTTTTGTGGGGGCGGATCAGCCCCAGCATTTT. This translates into CASSFVGADQPQHF.

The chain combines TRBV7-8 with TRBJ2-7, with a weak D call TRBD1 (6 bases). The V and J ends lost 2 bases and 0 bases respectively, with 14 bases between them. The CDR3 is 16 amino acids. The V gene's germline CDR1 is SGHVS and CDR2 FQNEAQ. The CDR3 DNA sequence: TGTGCCAGCAGCTTATTGGACAGCCCGAGCTCCTACGAGCAGTACTTC. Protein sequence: CASSLLDSPSSYEQYF.

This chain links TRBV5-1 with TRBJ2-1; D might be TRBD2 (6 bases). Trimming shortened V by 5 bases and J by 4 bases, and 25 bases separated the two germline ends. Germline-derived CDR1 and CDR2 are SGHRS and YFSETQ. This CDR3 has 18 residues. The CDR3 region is CASREGLLPTRSYNEQFF. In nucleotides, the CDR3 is TGCGCCAGCAGGGAGGGACTCCTACCGACCCGATCTTACAATGAGCAGTTCTTC.

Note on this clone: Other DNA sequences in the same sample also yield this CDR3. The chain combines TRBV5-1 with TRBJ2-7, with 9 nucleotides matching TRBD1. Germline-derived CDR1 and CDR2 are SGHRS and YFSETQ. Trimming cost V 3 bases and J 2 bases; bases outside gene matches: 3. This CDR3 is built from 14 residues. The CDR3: CASSWGQGAYEQYF. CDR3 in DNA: TGCGCCAGCAGCTGGGGACAGGGCGCCTACGAGCAGTACTTC.

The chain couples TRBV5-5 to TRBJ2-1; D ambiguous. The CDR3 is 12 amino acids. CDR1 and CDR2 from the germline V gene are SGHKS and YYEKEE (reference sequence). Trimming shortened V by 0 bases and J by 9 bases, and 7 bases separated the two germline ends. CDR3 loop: CASSLVRGEQFF. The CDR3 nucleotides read TGTGCCAGCAGCTTGGTGAGAGGTGAGCAGTTCTTC. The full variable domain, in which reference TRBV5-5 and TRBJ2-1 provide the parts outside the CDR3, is DAGVTQSPTHLIKTRGQQVTLRCSPISGHKSVSWYQQVLGQGPQFIFQYYEKEERGRGNFPDRFSARQFPNYSSELNVNALLLGDSALYLCASSLVRGEQFFGPGTRLTVL.

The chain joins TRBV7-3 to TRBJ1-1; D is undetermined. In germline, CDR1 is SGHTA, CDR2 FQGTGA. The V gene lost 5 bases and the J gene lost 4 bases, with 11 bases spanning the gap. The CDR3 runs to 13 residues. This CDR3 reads CASSRNEGTEAFF. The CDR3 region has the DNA TGTGCCAGCAGCCGAAATGAGGGCACTGAAGCTTTCTTT.

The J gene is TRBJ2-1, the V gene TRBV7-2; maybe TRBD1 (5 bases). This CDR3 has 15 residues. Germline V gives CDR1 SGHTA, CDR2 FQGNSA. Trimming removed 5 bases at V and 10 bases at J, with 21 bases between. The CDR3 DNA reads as TGTGCCAGCAGCCCTTCCGCAGGGTGGGTTGAGGAGCAGTTCTTC. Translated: CASSPSAGWVEEQFF.

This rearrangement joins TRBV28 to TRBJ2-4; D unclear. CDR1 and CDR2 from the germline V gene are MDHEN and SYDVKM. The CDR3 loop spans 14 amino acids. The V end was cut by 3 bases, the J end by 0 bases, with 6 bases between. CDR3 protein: CASSFWQAKNIQYF. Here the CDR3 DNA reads TGTGCCAGCAGTTTTTGGCAAGCCAAAAACATTCAGTACTTC. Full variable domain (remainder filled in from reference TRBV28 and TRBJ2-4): DVKVTQSSRYLVKRTGEKVFLECVQDMDHENMFWYRQDPGLGLRLIYFSYDVKMKEKGDIPEGYSVSREKKERFSLILESASTNQTSMYLCASSFWQAKNIQYFGAGTRLSVL.

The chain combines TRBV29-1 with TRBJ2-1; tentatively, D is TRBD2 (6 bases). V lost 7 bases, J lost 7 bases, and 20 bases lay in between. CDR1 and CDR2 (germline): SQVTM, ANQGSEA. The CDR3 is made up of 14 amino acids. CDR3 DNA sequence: TGCAGCGCCCAGAGGGAGGATGCGTGGAATGAGCAGTTCTTC. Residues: CSAQREDAWNEQFF.

As DNA, the CDR3 is TGTGCCAGCAGTTTTACGGGAGTGGCGGATGAGCAGTTCTTC. This codes for CASSFTGVADEQFF. The V call is TRBV28, the J call TRBJ2-1; possibly TRBD2 for D (6 bases). Germline loops: CDR1 MDHEN, CDR2 SYDVKM. The CDR3 contains 14 residues. The V end was cut by 3 bases, the J end by 8 bases, with 14 bases between.

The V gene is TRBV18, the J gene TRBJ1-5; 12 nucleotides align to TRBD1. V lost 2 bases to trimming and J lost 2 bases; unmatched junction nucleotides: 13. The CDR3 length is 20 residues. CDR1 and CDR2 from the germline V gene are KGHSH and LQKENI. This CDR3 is CASSPMSGDRGRFGNQPQHF. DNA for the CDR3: TGTGCCAGCTCACCAATGTCCGGGGACAGGGGGCGTTTTGGCAATCAGCCCCAGCATTTT.

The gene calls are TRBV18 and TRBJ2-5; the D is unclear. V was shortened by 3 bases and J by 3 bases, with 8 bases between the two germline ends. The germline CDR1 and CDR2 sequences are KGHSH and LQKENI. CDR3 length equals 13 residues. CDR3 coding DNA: TGTGCCAGCTCACCCAATACAGAAGAGACCCAGTACTTC. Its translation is CASSPNTEETQYF.

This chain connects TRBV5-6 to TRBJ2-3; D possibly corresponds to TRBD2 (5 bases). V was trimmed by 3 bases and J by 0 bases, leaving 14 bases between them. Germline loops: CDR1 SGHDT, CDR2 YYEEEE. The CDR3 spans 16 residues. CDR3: CASSSLPGVSTDTQYF. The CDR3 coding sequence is TGTGCCAGCAGCTCCCTGCCCGGGGTTAGCACAGATACGCAGTATTTT.

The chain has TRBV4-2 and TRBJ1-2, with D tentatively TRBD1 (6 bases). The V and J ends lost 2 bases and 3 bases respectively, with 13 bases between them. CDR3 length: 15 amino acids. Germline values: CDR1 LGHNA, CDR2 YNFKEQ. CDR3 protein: CASSQKTGVDYGYTF. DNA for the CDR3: TGTGCCAGCAGCCAAAAGACAGGCGTCGACTATGGCTACACCTTC.

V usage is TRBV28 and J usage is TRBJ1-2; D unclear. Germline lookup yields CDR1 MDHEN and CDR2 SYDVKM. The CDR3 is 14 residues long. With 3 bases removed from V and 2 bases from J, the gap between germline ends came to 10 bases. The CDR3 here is CASSLLGSNYGYTF. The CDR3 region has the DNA TGTGCCAGCAGTTTGCTGGGCAGCAACTATGGCTACACCTTC.

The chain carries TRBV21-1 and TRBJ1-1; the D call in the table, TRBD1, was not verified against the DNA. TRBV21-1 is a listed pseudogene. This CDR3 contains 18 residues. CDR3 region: CASSKGAPSLVLNTEAFF. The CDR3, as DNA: TGTGCCAGCAGCAAAGGGGCGCCATCACTGGTATTGAACACTGAAGCTTTCTTT.

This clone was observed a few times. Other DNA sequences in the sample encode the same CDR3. The CDR3 DNA reads TGTGCCAGCAGCTTAAACACGAACACTGAAGCTTTCTTT. This gives the protein CASSLNTNTEAFF. The V call is TRBV7-9, the J call TRBJ1-1; D not resolved. CDR3 length: 13 amino acids. Trimming left V 2 bases short and J 1 base short, with 5 bases between. Germline values: CDR1 SEHNR, CDR2 FQNEAQ (reference sequence).

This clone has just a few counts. CDR3 protein: CASRPGVPGTGELFF. CDR3 sequence (DNA): TGTGCCAGCCGCCCCGGGGTCCCTGGCACCGGGGAGCTGTTTTTT. The rearrangement joins TRBV2 to TRBJ2-2, with D perhaps TRBD2 (5 bases). CDR3 length: 15 residues. Germline V CDR1 and CDR2: SNHLY, FYNNEI. V dropped 8 bases and J dropped 4 bases, with 17 bases sitting between them.

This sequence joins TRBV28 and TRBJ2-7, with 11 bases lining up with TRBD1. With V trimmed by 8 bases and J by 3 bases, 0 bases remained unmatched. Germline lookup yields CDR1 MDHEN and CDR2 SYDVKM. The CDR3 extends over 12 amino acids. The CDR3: CASGTGGYEQYF. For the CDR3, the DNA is TGTGCCAGCGGGACAGGGGGCTACGAGCAGTACTTC.

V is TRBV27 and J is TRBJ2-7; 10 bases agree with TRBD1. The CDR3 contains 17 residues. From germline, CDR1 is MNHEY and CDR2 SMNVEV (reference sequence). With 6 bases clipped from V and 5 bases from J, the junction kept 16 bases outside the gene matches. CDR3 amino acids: CASSLGLPGQGMNEQYF. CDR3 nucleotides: TGTGCCAGCAGCTTAGGGCTTCCGGGACAGGGGATGAACGAGCAGTACTTC.

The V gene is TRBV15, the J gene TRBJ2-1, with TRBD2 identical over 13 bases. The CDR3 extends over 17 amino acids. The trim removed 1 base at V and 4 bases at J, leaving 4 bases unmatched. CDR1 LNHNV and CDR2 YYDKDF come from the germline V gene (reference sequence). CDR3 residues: CATSRVPGLAGYNEQFF. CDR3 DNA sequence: TGTGCCACCAGCAGAGTGCCGGGACTAGCGGGATACAATGAGCAGTTCTTC.

For the CDR3, the DNA is TGTGCCAGCAGTTCTCTAGCGGGAGGGCAGTTCGAGCAGTACTTC. Protein: CASSSLAGGQFEQYF. V gene TRBV28 combines with J gene TRBJ2-7; 12 positions match TRBD2. J was trimmed by 6 bases and V by 4 bases; bases with no gene match: 7. The CDR3 sequence is 15 residues long. Germline values: CDR1 MDHEN, CDR2 SYDVKM.

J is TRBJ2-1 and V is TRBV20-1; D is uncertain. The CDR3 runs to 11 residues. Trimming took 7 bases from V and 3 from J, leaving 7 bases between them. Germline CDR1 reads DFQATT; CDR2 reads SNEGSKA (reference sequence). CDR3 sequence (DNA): TGCAGTGTCCTCTACTACAATGAGCAGTTCTTC. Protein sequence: CSVLYYNEQFF.

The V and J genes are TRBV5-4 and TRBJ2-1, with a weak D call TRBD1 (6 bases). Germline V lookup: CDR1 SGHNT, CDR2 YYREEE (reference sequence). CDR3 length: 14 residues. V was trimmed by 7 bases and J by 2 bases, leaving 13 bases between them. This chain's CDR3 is CASSQGGTYNEQFF. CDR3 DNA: TGTGCCAGCTCTCAAGGGGGAACCTACAATGAGCAGTTCTTC.

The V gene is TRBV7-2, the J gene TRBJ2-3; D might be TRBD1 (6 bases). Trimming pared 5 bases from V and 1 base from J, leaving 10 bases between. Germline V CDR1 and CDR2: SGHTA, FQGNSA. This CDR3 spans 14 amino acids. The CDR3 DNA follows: TGTGCCAGCAGCGCACGGACAGGCACAGATACGCAGTATTTT. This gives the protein CASSARTGTDTQYF.

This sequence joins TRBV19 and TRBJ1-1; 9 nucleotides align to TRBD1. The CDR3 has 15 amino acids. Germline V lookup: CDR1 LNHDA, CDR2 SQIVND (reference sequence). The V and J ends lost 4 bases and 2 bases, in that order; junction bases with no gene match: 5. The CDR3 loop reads CASSRRQGVNTEAFF. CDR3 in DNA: TGTGCCAGTAGTAGGCGACAGGGGGTTAACACTGAAGCTTTCTTT. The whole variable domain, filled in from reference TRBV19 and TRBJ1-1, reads DGGITQSPKYLFRKEGQNVTLSCEQNLNHDAMYWYRQDPGQGLRLIYYSQIVNDFQKGDIAEGYSVSREKKESFPLTVTSAQKNPTAFYLCASSRRQGVNTEAFFGQGTRLTVV.